One and the same sample provided the 23 T cell receptor beta chains below, sequenced in a study of STAT3 mutations in large granular lymphocyte leukemia. Some clones are missing from TCRdb's copy, which holds only in-frame ones; the method was immunoSEQ multiplex PCR. The sample includes about 40,000 clones, nearly 90% seen only once; the top ten take 0.4% to 0.5%. These TCRs are of unknown antigen specificity. Study-level points and caveats: At least one immunodominant TCR beta clonotype appeared in every T-cell large granular lymphocyte leukemia patient.

Sequenced material: PBMCs. The receptors originated from a human donor with T large granular lymphocyte leukemia. Some clones in this sample may be carry-over from other donors' samples.

The chain couples TRBV4-1 to TRBJ1-6, with TRBD1 identical over 8 bases. CDR1 and CDR2 (germline): MGHRA, YSYEKL. The CDR3 consists of 14 residues. V lost 4 bases to trimming and J lost 10 bases; unmatched junction nucleotides: 6. CDR3 coding DNA: TGCGCCAGCAGCCCGACAGGGGTTAGCTCACCCCTCCACTTT. Translated, it gives CASSPTGVSSPLHF.

The chain employs TRBV2 and TRBJ1-6, with D possibly matching TRBD1 (6 bases). Germline CDR1 and CDR2: SNHLY and FYNNEI. Trimming took 6 bases from V and 4 from J, leaving 10 bases between them. The length of the CDR3 is 14 residues. CDR3 sequence: CASSVGQYNSPLHF. The CDR3 bases are TGTGCCAGCAGCGTTGGACAGTATAATTCACCCCTCCACTTT. Supplemented by reference TRBV2 and TRBJ1-6, the full variable domain reads EPEVTQTPSHQVTQMGQEVILRCVPISNHLYFYWYRQILGQKVEFLVSFYNNEISEKSEIFDDQFSVERPDGSNFTLKIRSTKLEDSAMYFCASSVGQYNSPLHFGNGTRLTVT.

This chain joins TRBV6-5 and TRBJ1-3; unclear D gene. The CDR3 covers 11 residues. The germline V gene encodes CDR1 MNHEY and CDR2 SVGAGI. Trimming removed 7 bases from V and 3 bases from J, with 4 bases in between. Written as DNA, the CDR3 is TGTGCCAGCAAGAATGGAAACACCATATATTTT. As protein: CASKNGNTIYF.

This rearrangement joins TRBV23-1 to TRBJ1-1; TRBD1 agrees at 7 bases. TRBV23-1 is marked as an open reading frame, function uncertain. The CDR3 length is 14 residues. V lost 7 bases and J lost 5; bases outside the gene matches: 10. CDR3 protein: CASKRQGLSTEAFF. CDR3 in DNA: TGCGCCAGCAAACGACAGGGATTATCGACTGAAGCTTTCTTT.

The chain couples TRBV27 to TRBJ2-2; 10 nucleotides line up with TRBD1. CDR3 size: 13 residues. V dropped 7 bases and J dropped 6; count of bases not matched to a gene: 2. Germline V gene data show CDR1 as MNHEY and CDR2 as SMNVEV (reference sequence). The CDR3 DNA reads as TGTGCCAGCAATGACAGGGGGCCCGGGGAGCTGTTTTTT. This translates into CASNDRGPGELFF.

This chain connects TRBV18 to TRBJ1-1; D ambiguous. The ends were cut back, 0 bases at V and 7 bases at J, with 9 bases in the middle. The germline V gene has CDR1 KGHSH and CDR2 LQKENI. The CDR3 extends over 13 amino acids. The CDR3 DNA follows: TGTGCCAGCTCACCACCGTCAGACCGTGAAGCTTTCTTT. This gives the protein CASSPPSDREAFF.

The chain uses TRBV29-1 and TRBJ2-3, with 9 bases aligning to TRBD1. V lost 6 bases, J lost 4 bases, and 17 bases stayed unmatched. The CDR3 runs to 17 residues. The germline V gene has CDR1 SQVTM and CDR2 ANQGSEA. CDR3 protein: CSVARTGTGKWADTQYF. In DNA form, the CDR3 reads TGCAGCGTCGCAAGAACCGGGACAGGGAAATGGGCAGATACGCAGTATTTT.

The chain combines TRBV9 with TRBJ2-1; 7 nucleotides match TRBD1. The CDR3 length is 15 residues. Germline CDR1 and CDR2: SGDLS and YYNGEE. Trimming at V came to 3 bases and at J to 4 bases, leaving 7 bases not matched to a gene. In DNA form, the CDR3 reads TGTGCCAGCAGCGCCGAGGGGACAGAGTACAATGAGCAGTTCTTC. As protein: CASSAEGTEYNEQFF.

The chain is built from TRBV7-9 and TRBJ2-2; TRBD2 is a possible D gene (6 bases). Trimming took off 5 bases at V and 3 bases at J, with 16 bases between the two ends. There are 16 residues in the CDR3. Germline loops: CDR1 SEHNR, CDR2 FQNEAQ (reference sequence). CDR3 DNA: TGTGCCAGCAGCATCGAGGGACTGGAGGACACCGGGGAGCTGTTTTTT. As protein: CASSIEGLEDTGELFF.

The chain employs TRBV4-3 and TRBJ1-6, with D unclear. The CDR3 has 13 amino acids. Looked up from germline, CDR1 is LGHNA and CDR2 is YSLEER. The V end lost 0 bases, the J end lost 7 bases, and 4 bases lay between the germline ends. CDR3 nucleotides: TGCGCCAGCAGCCAAGATCTGAATTCACCCCTCCACTTT. It yields the protein CASSQDLNSPLHF.

V usage is TRBV10-3 and J usage is TRBJ2-6; unclear D gene. CDR3 length equals 17 residues. V was pared by 0 bases and J by 2 bases, with 11 bases between. Per germline, CDR1 ENHRY and CDR2 SYGVKD. The CDR3 region has the DNA TGTGCCATCAGTGAGTCGGTGGCAGACCCTGGGGCCAACGTCCTGACTTTC. Residues: CAISESVADPGANVLTF.

V usage is TRBV7-8 and J usage is TRBJ1-3; D not resolved. Germline assignment: CDR1 SGHVS and CDR2 FQNEAQ. Trimming left V 1 base short and J 0 bases short, with 7 bases between. The CDR3 is 15 amino acids. The CDR3 region has the DNA TGTGCCAGCAGCTTAGGAGGTGGCTCTGGAAACACCATATATTTT. Translation: CASSLGGGSGNTIYF. Looking up the rest from reference TRBV7-8 and TRBJ1-3 gives the full variable domain: GAGVSQSPRYKVAKRGQDVALRCDPISGHVSLFWYQQALGQGPEFLTYFQNEAQLDKSGLPSDRFFAERPEGSVSTLKIQRTQQEDSAVYLCASSLGGGSGNTIYFGEGSWLTVV.

The CDR3 spells CSVEPRPGTDTQYF. CDR3 nucleotides: TGCAGCGTTGAGCCCAGGCCCGGCACAGATACGCAGTATTTT. This chain joins TRBV29-1 and TRBJ2-3; D is undetermined. Trimming took off 3 bases at V and 1 base at J, with 11 bases between the two ends. The length of the CDR3 is 14 residues. Per germline, CDR1 SQVTM and CDR2 ANQGSEA.

V and J are TRBV6-1 and TRBJ1-5, with 10 nucleotides matching TRBD1. Looked up from germline, CDR1 is MNHNS and CDR2 is SASEGT. The V and J ends lost 5 bases and 6 bases, in that order; junction bases with no gene match: 7. This CDR3 contains 15 residues. CDR3 sequence reads: CASSTRQGAVQPQHF. The CDR3 nucleotides read TGTGCCAGCAGTACACGACAGGGGGCTGTTCAGCCCCAGCATTTT.

This clone was seen more than once but under ten times. V and J are TRBV4-2 and TRBJ1-5, with D perhaps matching TRBD1 (5 bases). V shed 0 bases and J shed 9 bases, with 12 bases lying between them. Germline V lookup: CDR1 LGHNA, CDR2 YNFKEQ. This CDR3 contains 14 residues. The CDR3 loop reads CASSQDRGLGPQHF. For the CDR3, the DNA is TGTGCCAGCAGCCAAGATAGGGGACTCGGGCCCCAGCATTTT.

V gene TRBV5-1 combines with J gene TRBJ1-1, with 10 bases fitting TRBD1. The CDR3 runs 16 residues. V lost 4 bases to trimming and J lost 2 bases; unmatched junction nucleotides: 8. Germline V gene sequence: CDR1 SGHRS, CDR2 YFSETQ. The chain's CDR3 is CASSRNGQGVNTEAFF. In DNA, the CDR3 is TGCGCCAGCAGCCGTAACGGACAGGGGGTTAACACTGAAGCTTTCTTT.

The chain is built from TRBV7-8 and TRBJ2-7; D is perhaps TRBD1 or TRBD2 (5 bases each). V was shortened by 3 bases and J by 0 bases, with 12 bases between the two germline ends. In germline, CDR1 is SGHVS, CDR2 FQNEAQ. The length of the CDR3 is 15 residues. The CDR3: CASSLFQGPSYEQYV. Here the CDR3 DNA reads TGTGCCAGCAGCTTGTTTCAGGGACCCTCCTACGAGCAGTACGTC.

The V gene is TRBV6-1, the J gene TRBJ1-5, with a weak D call TRBD1 (6 bases). Trimming removed 6 bases at V and 7 bases at J, with 10 bases between. From germline, CDR1 is MNHNS and CDR2 SASEGT. CDR3 length: 12 amino acids. CDR3 coding DNA: TGTGCCAGCAGGGACAGAGGACAGCCCCAGCATTTT. Translating gives CASRDRGQPQHF.

Comment on this clone: The junction departs from the called germline gene at one end, perhaps through a read error. The CDR3 nucleotides are TGTGCCACCAGCAGAATGCGAGACCCCTCGGACTTC. This gives the protein CATSRMRDPSDF. V gene TRBV15 combines with J gene TRBJ2-5; no reliable D call. The CDR3 length is 12 residues. Germline V gives CDR1 LNHNV, CDR2 YYDKDF (reference sequence).

This chain uses TRBV27 with TRBJ1-6; 8 positions match TRBD1. V shed 4 bases and J 3 bases; nucleotides not matched to a gene: 5. The CDR3 contains 16 residues. Germline-derived CDR1 and CDR2 are MNHEY and SMNVEV (reference sequence). CDR3 sequence (DNA): TGTGCCAGCAGTTACAGGGGGATCCTCTATAATTCACCCCTCCACTTT. This sequence encodes CASSYRGILYNSPLHF.

J is TRBJ1-6 and V is TRBV9, with D unclear. V lost 3 bases, J lost 8 bases, and 12 bases lay in between. Germline CDR1 SGDLS, CDR2 YYNGEE. The CDR3 length is 14 residues. Here the CDR3 reads CASSGVREDSPLHF. DNA for the CDR3: TGTGCCAGCAGCGGGGTCCGAGAGGATTCACCCCTCCACTTT.

The chain employs TRBV25-1 and TRBJ2-1, with 11 bases that match TRBD2. CDR1 is MGHDK, CDR2 SYGVNS, per germline. The CDR3 extends over 17 amino acids. J gave up 4 bases and V 1 base, and 6 bases lay outside the gene matches. The CDR3: CASSESPTSGAYNEQFF. CDR3 nucleotide sequence: TGTGCCAGCAGTGAATCCCCGACTAGCGGGGCTTACAATGAGCAGTTCTTC.

The CDR3 DNA is TGTGCCAGCAGCTTCGATGGGAGTACGTACGAGCAGTACTTC. This translates into CASSFDGSTYEQYF. The chain combines TRBV7-9 with TRBJ2-7, with TRBD2 as a possible D gene (5 bases). Trimming left V 3 bases short and J 4 bases short, with 13 bases between. The CDR3 covers 14 residues. Per germline, CDR1 SEHNR and CDR2 FQNEAQ (reference sequence).